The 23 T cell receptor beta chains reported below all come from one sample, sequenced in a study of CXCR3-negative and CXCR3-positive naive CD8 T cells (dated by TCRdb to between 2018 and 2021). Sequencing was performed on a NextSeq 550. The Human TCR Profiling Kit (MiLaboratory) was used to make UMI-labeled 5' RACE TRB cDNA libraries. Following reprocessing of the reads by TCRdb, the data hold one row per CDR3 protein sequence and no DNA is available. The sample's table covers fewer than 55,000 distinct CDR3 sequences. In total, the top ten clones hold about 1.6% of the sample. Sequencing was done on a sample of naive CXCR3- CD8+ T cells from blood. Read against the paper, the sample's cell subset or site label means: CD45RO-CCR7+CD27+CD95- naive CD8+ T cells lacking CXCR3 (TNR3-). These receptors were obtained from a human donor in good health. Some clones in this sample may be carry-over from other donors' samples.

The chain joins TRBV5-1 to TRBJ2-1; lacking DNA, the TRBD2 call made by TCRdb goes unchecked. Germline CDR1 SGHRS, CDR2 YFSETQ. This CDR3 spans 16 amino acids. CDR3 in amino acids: CASSPNPGTTRNEQFF.

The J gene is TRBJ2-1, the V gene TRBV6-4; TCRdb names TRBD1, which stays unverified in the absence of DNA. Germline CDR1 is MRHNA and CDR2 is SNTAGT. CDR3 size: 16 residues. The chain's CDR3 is CASSDQGGGSHNEQFF.

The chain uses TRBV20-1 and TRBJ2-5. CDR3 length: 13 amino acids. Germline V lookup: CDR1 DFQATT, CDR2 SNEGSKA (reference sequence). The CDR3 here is CSARVTGMETQYF.

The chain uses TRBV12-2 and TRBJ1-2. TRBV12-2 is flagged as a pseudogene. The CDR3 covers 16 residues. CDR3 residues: CASRLWIKGRRYGYTF.

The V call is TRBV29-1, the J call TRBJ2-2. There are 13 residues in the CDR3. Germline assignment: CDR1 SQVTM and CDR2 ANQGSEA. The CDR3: CSVCLQNTGELFF.

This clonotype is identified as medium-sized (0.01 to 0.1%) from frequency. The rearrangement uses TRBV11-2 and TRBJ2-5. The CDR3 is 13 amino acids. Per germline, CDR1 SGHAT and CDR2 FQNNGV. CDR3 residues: CASSATSTETQYF.

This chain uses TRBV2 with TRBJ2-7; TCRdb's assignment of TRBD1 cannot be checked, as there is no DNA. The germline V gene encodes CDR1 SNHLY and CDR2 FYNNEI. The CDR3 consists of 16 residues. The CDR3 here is CASSETEGGVFDEQYF.

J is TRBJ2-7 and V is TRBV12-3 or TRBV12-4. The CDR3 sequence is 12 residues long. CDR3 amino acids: CASSLANYEQYF.

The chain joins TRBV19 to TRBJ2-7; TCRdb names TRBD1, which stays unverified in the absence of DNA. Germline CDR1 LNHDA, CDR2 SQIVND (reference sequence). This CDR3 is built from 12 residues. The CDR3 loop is CASSPGGYEQYF.

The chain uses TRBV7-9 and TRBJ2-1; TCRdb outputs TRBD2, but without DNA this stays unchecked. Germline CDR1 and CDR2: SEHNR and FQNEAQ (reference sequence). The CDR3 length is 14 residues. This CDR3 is CASSLVQAGEEQFF.

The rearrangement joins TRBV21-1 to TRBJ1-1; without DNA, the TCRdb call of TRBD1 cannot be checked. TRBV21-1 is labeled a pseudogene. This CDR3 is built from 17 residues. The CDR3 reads CASSLRTGSVMNTEAFF.

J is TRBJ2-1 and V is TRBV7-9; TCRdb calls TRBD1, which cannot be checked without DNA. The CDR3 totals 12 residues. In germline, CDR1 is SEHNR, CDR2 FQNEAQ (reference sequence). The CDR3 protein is CASRTGVDEQFF. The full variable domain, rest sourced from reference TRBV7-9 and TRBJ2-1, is DTGVSQNPRHKITKRGQNVTFRCDPISEHNRLYWYRQTLGQGPEFLTYFQNEAQLEKSRLLSDRFSAERPKGSFSTLEIQRTEQGDSAMYLCASRTGVDEQFFGPGTRLTVL.

The CDR3 sequence is CASSQATGGYEQYF. The chain joins TRBV4-2 to TRBJ2-3; the D call from TCRdb, TRBD1, cannot be confirmed without DNA. The germline gives CDR1 LGHNA, CDR2 YNFKEQ. The CDR3 extends over 14 amino acids.

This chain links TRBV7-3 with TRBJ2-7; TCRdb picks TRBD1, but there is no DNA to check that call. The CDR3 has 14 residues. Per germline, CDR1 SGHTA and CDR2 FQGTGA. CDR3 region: CASSFSGGSYEQYF.

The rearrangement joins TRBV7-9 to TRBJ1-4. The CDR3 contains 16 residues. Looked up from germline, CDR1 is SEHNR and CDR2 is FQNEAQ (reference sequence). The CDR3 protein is CASSLVTVATNEKLFF.

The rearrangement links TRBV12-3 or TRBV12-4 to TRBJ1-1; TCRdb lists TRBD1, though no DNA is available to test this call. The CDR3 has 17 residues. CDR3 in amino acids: CASSSRQGKIENTEAFF.

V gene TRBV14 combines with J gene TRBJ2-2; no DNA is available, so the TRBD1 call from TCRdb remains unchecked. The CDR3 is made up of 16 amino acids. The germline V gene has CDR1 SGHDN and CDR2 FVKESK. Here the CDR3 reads CATKRGQGRGTGELFF.

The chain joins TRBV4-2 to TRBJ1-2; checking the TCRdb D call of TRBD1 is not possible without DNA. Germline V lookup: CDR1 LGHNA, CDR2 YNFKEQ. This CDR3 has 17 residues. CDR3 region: CASSQDLSTGANYGYTF.

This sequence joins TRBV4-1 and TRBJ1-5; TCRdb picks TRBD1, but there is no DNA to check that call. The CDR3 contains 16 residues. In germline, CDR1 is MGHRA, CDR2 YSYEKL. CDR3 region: CASSQATDSSNQPQHF.

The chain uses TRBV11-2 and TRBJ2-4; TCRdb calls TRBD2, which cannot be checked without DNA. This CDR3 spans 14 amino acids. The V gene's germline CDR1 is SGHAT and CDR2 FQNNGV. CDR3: CASSHWGEGNIQYF.

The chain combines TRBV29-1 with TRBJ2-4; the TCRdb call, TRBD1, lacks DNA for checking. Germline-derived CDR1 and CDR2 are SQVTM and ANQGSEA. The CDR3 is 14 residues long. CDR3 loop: CSVGQGSDKNIQYF. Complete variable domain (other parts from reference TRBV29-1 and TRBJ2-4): SAVISQKPSRDICQRGTSLTIQCQVDSQVTMMFWYRQQPGQSLTLIATANQGSEATYESGFVIDKFPISRPNLTFSTLTVSNMSPEDSSIYLCSVGQGSDKNIQYFGAGTRLSVL.

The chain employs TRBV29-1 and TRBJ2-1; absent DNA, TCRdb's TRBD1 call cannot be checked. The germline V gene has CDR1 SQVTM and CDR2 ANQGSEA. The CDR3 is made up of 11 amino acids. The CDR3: CSVTGVHEQFF.

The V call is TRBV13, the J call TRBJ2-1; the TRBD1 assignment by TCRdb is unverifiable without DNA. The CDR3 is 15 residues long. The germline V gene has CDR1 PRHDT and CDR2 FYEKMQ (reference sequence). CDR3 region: CASSLGRGLSAEQFF.